This entry lists 10 T cell receptor beta chains sequenced from one sample in a study of T cell changes during pregnancy in multiple sclerosis. The assay was immunoSEQ multiplex PCR, and TCRdb's table has in-frame clones only and misses some. The sample gives about 92,000 clones, over 85% of which show up once; about 4.5% is in the top ten. The source was peripheral blood, collected in the first trimester of pregnancy. Source of these receptors: a female donor with multiple sclerosis, enrolled in a pregnancy study.

The chain employs TRBV2 and TRBJ2-1; 8 bases align to TRBD2. CDR3 size: 13 residues. V trimming: 9 bases; J trimming: 4 bases; junction bases outside the gene matches: 5. Germline CDR1 reads SNHLY; CDR2 reads FYNNEI. The CDR3 spells CARSTGGYNEQFF. CDR3 DNA: TGTGCCAGGTCAACGGGGGGGTACAATGAGCAGTTCTTC.

The chain recombines TRBV19 with TRBJ1-3, with D uncertain. This CDR3 is 17 amino acids long. V gave up 2 bases and J gave up 2 bases, with 16 bases separating them. Germline V lookup: CDR1 LNHDA, CDR2 SQIVND (reference sequence). This chain's CDR3 is CASSIFTGIKAGNTIYF. The CDR3 DNA reads TGTGCCAGTAGTATATTTACGGGGATCAAGGCTGGAAACACCATATATTTT. Full variable domain (rest looked up from reference TRBV19 and TRBJ1-3): DGGITQSPKYLFRKEGQNVTLSCEQNLNHDAMYWYRQDPGQGLRLIYYSQIVNDFQKGDIAEGYSVSREKKESFPLTVTSAQKNPTAFYLCASSIFTGIKAGNTIYFGEGSWLTVV.

This clone was detected once. The V and J genes are TRBV9 and TRBJ2-3; 7 bases agree with TRBD2. This CDR3 spans 17 amino acids. With 2 bases clipped from V and 2 bases from J, the junction kept 11 bases outside the gene matches. The V gene's germline CDR1 is SGDLS and CDR2 YYNGEE. The CDR3 reads CASSVPSGGTFTDTQYF. CDR3 nucleotides: TGTGCCAGCAGCGTCCCTAGCGGTGGGACTTTCACAGATACGCAGTATTTT.

The chain combines TRBV6-1 with TRBJ1-2, with D possibly TRBD1 on 5 matching bases. From germline, CDR1 is MNHNS and CDR2 SASEGT. Trimming shortened V by 3 bases and J by 8 bases, and 13 bases separated the two germline ends. CDR3 length equals 13 residues. The CDR3 bases are TGTGCCAGCAGTGAGCGCGGGGGATCCGGCTACACCTTC. Protein product: CASSERGGSGYTF.

The chain links TRBV10-1 to TRBJ1-1; weak D call: TRBD1 (5 bases). V shed 5 bases and J shed 4 bases, with 8 bases lying between them. The CDR3 is 12 residues long. Germline CDR1 WNHNN, CDR2 SYGVQD (reference sequence). DNA of the CDR3: TGCGCCAGCAGTCCGGGGGGCACTGAAGCTTTCTTT. Encoded protein: CASSPGGTEAFF.

This clone has only one observation. This may arise from a read error, as a much more abundant clone is one base away. The V call is TRBV5-8, the J call TRBJ1-6, with 8 bases lining up with TRBD1. J lost 7 bases, V lost 0 bases, and 0 bases had no gene match. Germline loops: CDR1 SGHTS, CDR2 YDEGEE. The CDR3 totals 14 residues. The CDR3 region has the DNA TGTGCCAGCAGCTTGGGACAGGGGAATTCACCCCTCCACTTT. Residues: CASSLGQGNSPLHF.

V is TRBV29-1 and J is TRBJ2-1; 8 bases are shared with TRBD2. Losses at the gene ends were 5 bases for V and 6 bases for J; bases not matched to a gene: 9. Germline V CDR1 and CDR2: SQVTM, ANQGSEA. This CDR3 has 14 residues. The CDR3 DNA is TGCAGCGTTAACCGACTAGCGTACCCCAATGAGCAGTTCTTC. It yields the protein CSVNRLAYPNEQFF.

This clone has only one observation. The chain employs TRBV13 and TRBJ2-1, with 10 positions matching TRBD2. V lost 7 bases and J lost 10; bases outside the gene matches: 7. Germline CDR1 and CDR2: PRHDT and FYEKMQ (reference sequence). The CDR3 covers 13 residues. The DNA of the CDR3 is TGTGCCAGCAACCTAGCGGGGGCTAGGGAGCAGTTCTTC. Protein sequence: CASNLAGAREQFF. Drawing the rest from reference TRBV13 and TRBJ2-1, the complete variable domain is AAGVIQSPRHLIKEKRETATLKCYPIPRHDTVYWYQQGPGQDPQFLISFYEKMQSDKGSIPDRFSAQQFSDYHSELNMSSLELGDSALYFCASNLAGAREQFFGPGTRLTVL.

The chain is built from TRBV2 and TRBJ2-7; no clear D. The V gene's germline CDR1 is SNHLY and CDR2 FYNNEI. V gave up 11 bases and J gave up 4 bases, with 18 bases separating them. The CDR3 totals 13 residues. CDR3 nucleotide sequence: TGTGCCTGCCAGGCACAGCCACTTTACGAGCAGTACTTC. It is translated as CACQAQPLYEQYF.

This sequence joins TRBV6-1 and TRBJ1-1; D might be TRBD1 (6 bases). The CDR3 length is 15 residues. CDR1 MNHNS and CDR2 SASEGT come from the germline V gene. V dropped 1 base and J dropped 5 bases, with 14 bases sitting between them. In DNA, the CDR3 is TGTGCCAGCAGTGAAGGTATGGGGGCAGGTACTGAAGCTTTCTTT. Its protein is CASSEGMGAGTEAFF.